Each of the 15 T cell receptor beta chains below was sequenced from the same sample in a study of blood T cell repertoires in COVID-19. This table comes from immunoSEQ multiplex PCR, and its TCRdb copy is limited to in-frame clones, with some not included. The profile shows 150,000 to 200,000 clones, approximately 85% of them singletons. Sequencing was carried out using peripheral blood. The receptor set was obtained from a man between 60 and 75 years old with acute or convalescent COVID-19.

CDR3 region: CASSQIRGTNTGELFF. The CDR3 DNA is TGCGCCAGCAGCCAAATCCGAGGAACTAACACCGGGGAGCTGTTTTTT. V is TRBV4-1 and J is TRBJ2-2; D not certain. The CDR3 runs to 16 residues. With 2 bases removed from V and 2 bases from J, the gap between germline ends came to 12 bases. Germline lookup yields CDR1 MGHRA and CDR2 YSYEKL.

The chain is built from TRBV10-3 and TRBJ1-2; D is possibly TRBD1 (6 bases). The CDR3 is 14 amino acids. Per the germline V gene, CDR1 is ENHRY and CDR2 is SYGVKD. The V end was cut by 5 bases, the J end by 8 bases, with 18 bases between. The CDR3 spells CAISTGQTTEGYTF. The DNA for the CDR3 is TGTGCCATCAGTACGGGACAAACAACGGAAGGCTACACCTTC.

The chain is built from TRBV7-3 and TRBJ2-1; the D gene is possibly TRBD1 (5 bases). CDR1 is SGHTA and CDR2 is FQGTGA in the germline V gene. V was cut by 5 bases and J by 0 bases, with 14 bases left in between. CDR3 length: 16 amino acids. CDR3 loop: CASSPLGAHSYNEQFF. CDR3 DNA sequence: TGTGCCAGCAGCCCGCTTGGGGCGCACTCCTACAATGAGCAGTTCTTC.

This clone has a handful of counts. In nucleotides, the CDR3 is TGTGCCAGCAACCTTCATCGACAGGGGGCGGCTAGCGGGGGTTACGAGCAGTACTTC. Its translation: CASNLHRQGAASGGYEQYF. The genes are TRBV3-1 (or the pseudogene TRBV3-2) and TRBJ2-7; D possibly uses TRBD1 or TRBD2 (10 bases each). CDR1 LGHDT and CDR2 YNNKEL come from the germline V gene (reference sequence). Trimming pared 7 bases from V and 4 bases from J, leaving 32 bases between. The CDR3 totals 19 residues.

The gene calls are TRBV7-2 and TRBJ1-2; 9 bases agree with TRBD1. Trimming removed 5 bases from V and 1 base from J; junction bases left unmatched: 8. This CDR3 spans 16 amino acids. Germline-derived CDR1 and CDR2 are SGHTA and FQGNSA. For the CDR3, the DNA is TGTGCCAGCAGCCAGGGACAGGGCCGTTATAACTATGGCTACACCTTC. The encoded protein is CASSQGQGRYNYGYTF. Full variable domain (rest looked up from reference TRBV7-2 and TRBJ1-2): GAGVSQSPSNKVTEKGKDVELRCDPISGHTALYWYRQSLGQGLEFLIYFQGNSAPDKSGLPSDRFSAERTGGSVSTLTIQRTQQEDSAVYLCASSQGQGRYNYGYTFGSGTRLTVV.

CDR3 sequence reads: CASTTSGAGANVLTF. CDR3 bases: TGTGCCAGTACCACCTCAGGGGCTGGGGCCAACGTCCTGACTTTC. The chain joins TRBV19 to TRBJ2-6, with D possibly matching TRBD1 (6 bases). V was trimmed by 7 bases and J by 2 bases, leaving 12 bases between them. The CDR3 covers 15 residues. Per the germline V gene, CDR1 is LNHDA and CDR2 is SQIVND (reference sequence). Based on the CDR3 plus reference TRBV19 and TRBJ2-6, the full variable domain is DGGITQSPKYLFRKEGQNVTLSCEQNLNHDAMYWYRQDPGQGLRLIYYSQIVNDFQKGDIAEGYSVSREKKESFPLTVTSAQKNPTAFYLCASTTSGAGANVLTFGAGSRLTVL.

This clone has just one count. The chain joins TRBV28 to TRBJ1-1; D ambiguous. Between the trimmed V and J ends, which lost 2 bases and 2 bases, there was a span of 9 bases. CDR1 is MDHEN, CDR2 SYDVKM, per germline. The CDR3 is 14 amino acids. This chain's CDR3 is CASSLEWANTEAFF. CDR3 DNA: TGTGCCAGCAGTTTAGAATGGGCAAACACTGAAGCTTTCTTT.

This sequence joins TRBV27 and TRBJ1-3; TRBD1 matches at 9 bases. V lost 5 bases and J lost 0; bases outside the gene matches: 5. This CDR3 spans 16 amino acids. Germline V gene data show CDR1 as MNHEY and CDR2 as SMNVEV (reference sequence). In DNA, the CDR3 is TGTGCCAGCAGTGTGACAGGGGGGACCTCTGGAAACACCATATATTTT. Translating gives CASSVTGGTSGNTIYF.

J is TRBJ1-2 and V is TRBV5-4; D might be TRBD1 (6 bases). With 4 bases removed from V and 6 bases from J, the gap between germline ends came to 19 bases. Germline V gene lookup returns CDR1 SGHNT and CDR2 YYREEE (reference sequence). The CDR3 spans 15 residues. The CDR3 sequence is CASSVDGGGLDGYTF. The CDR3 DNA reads TGTGCCAGCAGCGTTGATGGCGGGGGCCTGGATGGCTACACCTTC.

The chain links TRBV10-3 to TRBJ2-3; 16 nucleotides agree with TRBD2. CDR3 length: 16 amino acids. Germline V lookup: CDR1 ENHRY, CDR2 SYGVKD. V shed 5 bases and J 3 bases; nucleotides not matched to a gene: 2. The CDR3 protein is CAISPGLAGGTDTQYF. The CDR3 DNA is TGTGCCATCAGTCCGGGACTAGCGGGAGGGACAGATACGCAGTATTTT.

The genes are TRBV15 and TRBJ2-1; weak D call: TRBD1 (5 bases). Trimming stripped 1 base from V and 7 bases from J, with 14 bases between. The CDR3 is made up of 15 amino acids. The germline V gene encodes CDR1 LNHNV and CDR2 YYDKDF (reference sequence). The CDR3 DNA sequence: TGTGCCACCAGCAGAGGGACAATTGGGGTTAATGAGCAGTTCTTC. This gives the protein CATSRGTIGVNEQFF. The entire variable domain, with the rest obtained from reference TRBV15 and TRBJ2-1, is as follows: DAMVIQNPRYQVTQFGKPVTLSCSQTLNHNVMYWYQQKSSQAPKLLFHYYDKDFNNEADTPDNFQSRRPNTSFCFLDIRSPGLGDTAMYLCATSRGTIGVNEQFFGPGTRLTVL.

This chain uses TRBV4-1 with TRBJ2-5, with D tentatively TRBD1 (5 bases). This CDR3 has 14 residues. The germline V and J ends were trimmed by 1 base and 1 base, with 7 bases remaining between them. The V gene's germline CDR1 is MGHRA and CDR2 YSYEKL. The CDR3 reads CASSQVTVQETQYF. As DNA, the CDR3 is TGCGCCAGCAGCCAAGTGACAGTCCAAGAGACCCAGTACTTC.

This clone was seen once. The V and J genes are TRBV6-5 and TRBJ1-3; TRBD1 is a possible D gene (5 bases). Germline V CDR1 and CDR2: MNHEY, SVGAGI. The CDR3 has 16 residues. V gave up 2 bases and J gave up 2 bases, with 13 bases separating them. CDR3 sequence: CASSYLRVPTGNTIYF. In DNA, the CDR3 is TGTGCCAGCAGTTACCTCAGGGTCCCTACTGGAAACACCATATATTTT.

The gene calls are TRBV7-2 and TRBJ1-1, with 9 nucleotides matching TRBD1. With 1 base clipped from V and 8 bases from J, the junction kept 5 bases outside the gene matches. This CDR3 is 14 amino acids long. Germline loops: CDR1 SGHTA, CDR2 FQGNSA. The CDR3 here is CASSLGTGVSEAFF. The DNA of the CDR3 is TGTGCCAGCAGCTTAGGGACAGGGGTTTCCGAAGCTTTCTTT.

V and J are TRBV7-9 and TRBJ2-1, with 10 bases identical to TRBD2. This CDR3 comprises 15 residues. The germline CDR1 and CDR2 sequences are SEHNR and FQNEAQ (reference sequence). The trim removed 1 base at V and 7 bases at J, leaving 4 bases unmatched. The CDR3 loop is CASSLVGTSVNEQFF. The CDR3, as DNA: TGTGCCAGCAGCTTAGTTGGGACTAGCGTGAATGAGCAGTTCTTC.